The 22 T cell receptor beta chains listed next were all sequenced from one sample in a study of neurological immune-mediated disorders. As for time point: longitudinal time-point 1 (baseline). TCRdb redid the calling of the 5' RACE reads with MiXCR, one entry per CDR3 protein. The sample consists of 55,000 to 75,000 distinct CDR3 sequences, roughly 13% of them appearing once. Sequencing was done on a sample of PBMCs. These receptors all stem from a female donor with HTLV-1-associated myelopathy (HAM/TSP).

This clonotype was seen many times. The genes are TRBV4-2 and TRBJ2-4; 12 nucleotides align to TRBD2. CDR3 size: 21 residues. The germline CDR1 and CDR2 sequences are LGHNA and YNFKEQ. The V segment lost 1 base and the J segment 0 bases; nucleotides outside the gene matches: 13. The CDR3 protein is CASSQVRFPSGGALAKNIQYF. The CDR3 DNA follows: TGTGCCAGCAGCCAAGTGAGATTCCCTAGCGGGGGGGCCCTAGCCAAAAACATTCAGTACTTC.

This clonotype was seen ten or more times. V is TRBV5-1 and J is TRBJ2-7; possible D gene TRBD2, 6 bases. With 4 bases removed from V and 0 bases from J, the gap between germline ends came to 14 bases. Germline V gene lookup returns CDR1 SGHRS and CDR2 YFSETQ. There are 15 residues in the CDR3. The CDR3 nucleotides are TGCGCCAGCAGCCCGGAGGTGGGGGGCTCCTACGAGCAGTACTTC. Its protein is CASSPEVGGSYEQYF.

At least ten counts were recorded for this clonotype. The chain links TRBV5-1 to TRBJ1-1, with D possibly matching TRBD1 (6 bases). Germline V gene sequence: CDR1 SGHRS, CDR2 YFSETQ. With 4 bases removed from V and 5 bases from J, the gap between germline ends came to 15 bases. The CDR3 is made up of 14 amino acids. The CDR3 region is CASSRAGDLTEAFF. The CDR3 nucleotides are TGCGCCAGCAGCAGAGCAGGGGATTTAACTGAAGCTTTCTTT. The full variable domain, its missing parts supplied by reference TRBV5-1 and TRBJ1-1, is KAGVTQTPRYLIKTRGQQVTLSCSPISGHRSVSWYQQTPGQGLQFLFEYFSETQRNKGNFPGRFSGRQFSNSRSEMNVSTLELGDSALYLCASSRAGDLTEAFFGQGTRLTVV.

The sample holds many counts of this clonotype. The J gene is TRBJ2-3, the V gene TRBV2; the match to TRBD2 covers 12 bases. Germline-derived CDR1 and CDR2 are SNHLY and FYNNEI. V trimming: 11 bases; J trimming: 0 bases; junction bases outside the gene matches: 9. The CDR3 has 16 residues. CDR3: CAGQTSGGISTDTQYF. The CDR3 nucleotides read TGTGCCGGACAGACTAGCGGGGGAATAAGCACAGATACGCAGTATTTT.

The J gene is TRBJ2-7, the V gene TRBV5-1, with a tentative D call TRBD1 (5 bases). The CDR3 is 16 amino acids. CDR1 and CDR2 (germline): SGHRS, YFSETQ. The V end lost 0 bases, the J end lost 1 base, and 14 bases lay between the germline ends. This CDR3 is CASSLGQLRGSYEQYF. CDR3 bases: TGCGCCAGCAGCTTGGGACAGCTACGTGGATCCTACGAGCAGTACTTC.

This clonotype has only a few counts. The chain couples TRBV24-1 to TRBJ1-1; D is uncertain. CDR3 size: 13 residues. Germline V gives CDR1 KGHDR, CDR2 SFDVKD. Deletions cut 9 bases from V and 0 bases from J, with 10 bases between. The CDR3 loop reads CATPRGMNTEAFF. Here the CDR3 DNA reads TGTGCCACCCCCCGGGGTATGAACACTGAAGCTTTCTTT.

This clonotype was seen repeatedly, ten times or more. The chain has TRBV2 and TRBJ2-3; no definite D call. Trimming left V 7 bases short and J 0 bases short, with 11 bases between. This CDR3 spans 14 amino acids. Germline V gene sequence: CDR1 SNHLY, CDR2 FYNNEI. The CDR3 sequence is CASNLLGSTDTQYF. Here the CDR3 DNA reads TGTGCCAGCAACTTGTTGGGGAGCACAGATACGCAGTATTTT.

This clonotype was seen many times. V and J are TRBV10-3 and TRBJ1-5, with D perhaps matching TRBD1 (6 bases). From germline, CDR1 is ENHRY and CDR2 SYGVKD. This CDR3 has 16 residues. Trimming removed 0 bases at V and 4 bases at J, with 13 bases between. The CDR3 nucleotides read TGTGCCATCAGTGAGTCGGGGTCAGGGGATAATCAGCCCCAGCATTTT. It yields the protein CAISESGSGDNQPQHF.

The rearrangement joins TRBV7-8 to TRBJ2-7, with TRBD2 matching 10 bases. Germline trimming cut 1 base from V and 2 bases from J; bases unmatched to any gene: 5. The CDR3 is made up of 16 amino acids. Looked up from germline, CDR1 is SGHVS and CDR2 is FQNEAQ. The CDR3 DNA follows: TGTGCCAGCAGCTTAGGATCACTAGCGGGGACCTACGAGCAGTACTTC. Residues: CASSLGSLAGTYEQYF.

The sample holds many counts of this clonotype. CDR3 DNA sequence: TGTGCCAGCGCGGGACCCTACGAGCAGTACTTC. Translating gives CASAGPYEQYF. This sequence joins TRBV12-3 or TRBV12-4 and TRBJ2-7, with D perhaps matching TRBD2 (6 bases). The CDR3 has 11 amino acids. V gave up 8 bases and J gave up 2 bases, with 7 bases separating them.

This clonotype was picked up many times. The chain uses TRBV5-1 and TRBJ2-5; D gene unclear. V lost 4 bases and J 4 bases, leaving 17 bases between the germline ends. There are 15 residues in the CDR3. CDR1 and CDR2 (germline): SGHRS, YFSETQ. The CDR3 loop is CASSPPLQSRETQYF. CDR3 DNA sequence: TGCGCCAGCAGCCCCCCCTTACAGAGTCGAGAGACCCAGTACTTC.

This clonotype was picked up many times. The chain recombines TRBV5-1 with TRBJ2-1; TRBD2 matches at 15 bases. Germline loops: CDR1 SGHRS, CDR2 YFSETQ. With 2 bases clipped from V and 9 bases from J, the junction kept 6 bases outside the gene matches. The CDR3 totals 16 residues. CDR3 residues: CASSFGLAGGQPEQFF. CDR3 sequence (DNA): TGCGCCAGCAGCTTTGGACTAGCGGGGGGGCAGCCTGAGCAGTTCTTC.

This clonotype was seen many times. The rearrangement links TRBV5-1 to TRBJ2-7; TRBD2 agrees at 10 bases. The V gene's germline CDR1 is SGHRS and CDR2 YFSETQ. Unmatched junction bases numbered 10, after V lost 1 base and J lost 12 bases. This CDR3 is 14 amino acids long. The CDR3 DNA is TGCGCCAGCAGCTTGCCGTCTAGCGGGGGCGTCTCGTACTTC. It specifies CASSLPSSGGVSYF. The complete variable domain, with remaining parts taken from reference TRBV5-1 and TRBJ2-7, reads KAGVTQTPRYLIKTRGQQVTLSCSPISGHRSVSWYQQTPGQGLQFLFEYFSETQRNKGNFPGRFSGRQFSNSRSEMNVSTLELGDSALYLCASSLPSSGGVSYFGPGTRLTVT.

This clonotype was counted many times. The rearrangement uses TRBV19 and TRBJ2-7; 10 bases map to TRBD1. From germline, CDR1 is LNHDA and CDR2 SQIVND (reference sequence). The CDR3 spans 14 residues. V lost 5 bases and J lost 6; bases outside the gene matches: 7. CDR3 bases: TGTGCCAGTAGTCCCGGGACAGGGGTGGGCGAGCAGTACTTC. Translation gives CASSPGTGVGEQYF.

In its sample, this clonotype was seen many times. J is TRBJ1-2 and V is TRBV6-6; a weak D match, TRBD1 (6 bases). The CDR3 covers 15 residues. Trimming pared 4 bases from V and 4 bases from J, leaving 16 bases between. Per germline, CDR1 MNHNY and CDR2 SVGAGI (reference sequence). CDR3 coding DNA: TGTGCCAGCAGTTCCAACGACAGGCCCCCCTATGGCTACACCTTC. The encoded protein is CASSSNDRPPYGYTF.

Many counts were recorded for this clonotype. The chain combines TRBV20-1 with TRBJ2-3, with D possibly TRBD1 on 5 matching bases. Germline CDR1 reads DFQATT; CDR2 reads SNEGSKA (reference sequence). This CDR3 contains 13 residues. Trimming shortened V by 6 bases and J by 2 bases, and 12 bases separated the two germline ends. The CDR3 reads CSASRVHTDTQYF. The CDR3 DNA reads as TGCAGTGCGTCCAGGGTACACACAGATACGCAGTATTTT.

This clonotype was seen many times. This sequence joins TRBV20-1 and TRBJ2-3; 8 bases fit TRBD2. The CDR3 spans 15 residues. Unmatched junction bases numbered 9, after V lost 6 bases and J lost 1 base. Germline V gene sequence: CDR1 DFQATT, CDR2 SNEGSKA (reference sequence). The chain's CDR3 is CSADDWRGGTDTQYF. CDR3 nucleotide sequence: TGCAGTGCCGACGACTGGCGGGGGGGCACAGATACGCAGTATTTT.

Ten or more counts support this clonotype. The rearrangement uses TRBV3-1 and TRBJ2-1; unclear D gene. CDR3 length: 14 amino acids. The germline gives CDR1 LGHDT, CDR2 YNNKEL (reference sequence). The germline V and J ends were trimmed by 0 bases and 9 bases, with 12 bases remaining between them. This chain's CDR3 is CASSQERVLSEQFF. The CDR3 nucleotides are TGTGCCAGCAGCCAAGAAAGGGTACTGAGTGAGCAGTTCTTC.

This clonotype was recorded at least ten times. The V call is TRBV7-2, the J call TRBJ2-3, with TRBD1 matching 8 bases. Per the germline V gene, CDR1 is SGHTA and CDR2 is FQGNSA. V lost 4 bases, J lost 7 bases, and 7 bases stayed unmatched. The CDR3 has 14 amino acids. The CDR3 loop reads CASSSRDRTYTQYF. The CDR3 DNA follows: TGTGCCAGCAGCTCCCGGGACAGGACCTATACGCAGTATTTT.

This clonotype was recorded many times. The chain links TRBV20-1 to TRBJ2-3, with 10 bases lining up with TRBD2. The CDR3 length is 14 residues. The V gene end was trimmed by 2 bases and the J gene end by 5 bases; junction bases not matched to a gene: 4. Germline V CDR1 and CDR2: DFQATT, SNEGSKA (reference sequence). The CDR3 DNA reads TGCAGTGCTAGATCTAGCGGGGGTTTAGATACGCAGTATTTT. It specifies CSARSSGGLDTQYF.

This clonotype was observed many times. The chain joins TRBV5-1 to TRBJ1-5, with 8 bases matching TRBD1. The V and J ends lost 4 bases and 5 bases, in that order; junction bases with no gene match: 5. Per the germline V gene, CDR1 is SGHRS and CDR2 is YFSETQ. There are 14 residues in the CDR3. The DNA of the CDR3 is TGCGCCAGCAGCCCGGACAGGGTTGATCAGCCCCAGCATTTT. It is translated as CASSPDRVDQPQHF.

This clonotype was observed at least ten times. This sequence joins TRBV28 and TRBJ2-7; no reliable D call. This CDR3 has 15 amino acids. The germline CDR1 and CDR2 sequences are MDHEN and SYDVKM. Trimming removed 5 bases at V and 1 base at J, with 15 bases between. In DNA, the CDR3 is TGTGCCAGCAGTCCCGGAAGGGTCCTATCCTACGAGCAGTACTTC. Protein product: CASSPGRVLSYEQYF.